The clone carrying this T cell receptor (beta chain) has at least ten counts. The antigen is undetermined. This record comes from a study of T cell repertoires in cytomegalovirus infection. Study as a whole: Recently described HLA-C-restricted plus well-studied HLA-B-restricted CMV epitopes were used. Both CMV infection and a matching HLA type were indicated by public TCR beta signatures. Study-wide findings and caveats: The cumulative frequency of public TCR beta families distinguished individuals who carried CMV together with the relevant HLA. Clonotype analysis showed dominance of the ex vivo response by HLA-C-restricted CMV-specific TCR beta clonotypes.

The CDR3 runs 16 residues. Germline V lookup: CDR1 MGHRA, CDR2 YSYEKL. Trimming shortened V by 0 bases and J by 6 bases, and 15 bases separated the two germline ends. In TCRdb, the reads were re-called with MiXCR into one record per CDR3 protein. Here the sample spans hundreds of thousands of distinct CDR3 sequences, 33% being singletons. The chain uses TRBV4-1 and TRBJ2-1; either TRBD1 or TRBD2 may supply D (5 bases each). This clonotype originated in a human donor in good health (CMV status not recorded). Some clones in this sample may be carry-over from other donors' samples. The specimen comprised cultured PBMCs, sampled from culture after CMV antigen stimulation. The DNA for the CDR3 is TGCGCCAGCAGCCAAGATGAGGGGACGCATGTCAATGAGCAGTTCTTC. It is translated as CASSQDEGTHVNEQFF.